The subject of this entry is one T cell receptor (beta chain). The CDR3 end lies 3 residues beyond the end of the read and is filled in from the germline J gene. The entry originates in a study of Tregs in tolerant kidney transplant recipients. Measured with immunoSEQ multiplex PCR; TCRdb has only the in-frame clones, and not every one. This repertoire comprises about 48,000 clones; its ten largest clones make up roughly 0.85%. The CDR3 is 15 residues long. Trimming left V 3 bases short and J 0 bases short, with 8 bases between. Germline assignment: CDR1 SNHLY and CDR2 FYNNEI. The sequencing used CD4+ T cells from blood, collected before the transplant. This TCR came from a human donor who received a combined kidney and bone marrow transplant. V usage is TRBV2 and J usage is TRBJ2-2; D is unresolved. The CDR3 DNA, read in part, is TGTGCCAGCAGTGAGATTCGGTCGAACACCGGGGAG. Translating gives CASSEIRSNTGE. The full CDR3 is CASSEIRSNTGELFF. Full variable domain (remainder filled in from reference TRBV2 and TRBJ2-2): EPEVTQTPSHQVTQMGQEVILRCVPISNHLYFYWYRQILGQKVEFLVSFYNNEISEKSEIFDDQFSVERPDGSNFTLKIRSTKLEDSAMYFCASSEIRSNTGELFFGEGSRLTVL.